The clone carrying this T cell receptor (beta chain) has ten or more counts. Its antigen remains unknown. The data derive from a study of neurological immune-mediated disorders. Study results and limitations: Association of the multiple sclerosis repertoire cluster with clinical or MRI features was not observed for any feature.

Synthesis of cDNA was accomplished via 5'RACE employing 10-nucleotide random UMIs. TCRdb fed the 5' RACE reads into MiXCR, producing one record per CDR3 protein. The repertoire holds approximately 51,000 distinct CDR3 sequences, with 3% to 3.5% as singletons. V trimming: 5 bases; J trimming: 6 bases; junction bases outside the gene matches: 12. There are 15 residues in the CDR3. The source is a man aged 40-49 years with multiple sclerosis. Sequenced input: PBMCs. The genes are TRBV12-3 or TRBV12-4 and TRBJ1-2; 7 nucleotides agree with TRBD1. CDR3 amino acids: CASSPTTGLEDGYTF. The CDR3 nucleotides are TGTGCCAGCAGTCCAACGACAGGGTTGGAGGATGGCTACACCTTC.